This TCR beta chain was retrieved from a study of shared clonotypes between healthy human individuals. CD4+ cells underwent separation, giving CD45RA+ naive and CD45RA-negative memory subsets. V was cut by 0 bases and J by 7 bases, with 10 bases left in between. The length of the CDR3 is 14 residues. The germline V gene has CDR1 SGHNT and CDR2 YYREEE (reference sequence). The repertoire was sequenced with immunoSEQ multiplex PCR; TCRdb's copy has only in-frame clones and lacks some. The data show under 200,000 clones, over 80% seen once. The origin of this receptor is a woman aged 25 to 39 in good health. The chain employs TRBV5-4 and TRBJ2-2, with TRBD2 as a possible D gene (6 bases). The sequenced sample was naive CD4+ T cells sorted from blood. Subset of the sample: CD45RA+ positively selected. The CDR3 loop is CASSLAGAGGELFF. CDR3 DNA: TGTGCCAGCAGCTTGGCGGGAGCTGGCGGGGAGCTGTTTTTT. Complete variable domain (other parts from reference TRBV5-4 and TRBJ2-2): ETGVTQSPTHLIKTRGQQVTLRCSSQSGHNTVSWYQQALGQGPQFIFQYYREEENGRGNFPPRFSGLQFPNYSSELNVNALELDDSALYLCASSLAGAGGELFFGEGSRLTVL.